One TCR beta chain is described in this entry. Its cognate antigen is unknown. Germline V gene lookup returns CDR1 MNHEY and CDR2 SMNVEV (reference sequence). The CDR3 is 13 residues long. CD45RO-CCR7+CD27+CD95- cells counted as naive CD8+ T cells. The sample belongs to a study of CXCR3-negative and CXCR3-positive naive CD8 T cells. Study at large: Sequencing yielded 120 million to 150 million TRB reads, roughly 1.5 +/- 0.3 million per library. Study-wide results and caveats: Similar TRBV-TRBJ gene usage was seen in naive CXCR3-negative and CXCR3-positive cells, but not in memory cells. Greater hydrophobicity was found in TRB CDR3s of CXCR3-positive naive cells than of CXCR3-negative naive cells. For memory CD8+ cells diversity was much lower, but both naive subsets had comparably high diversity.

Preparation of TRB cDNA libraries relied on 5' RACE carrying UMI labels. One entry per CDR3 protein, without DNA, is what TCRdb gives after re-calling the 5' RACE reads. Recorded for this sample: under 75,000 distinct CDR3 sequences. Sequenced sample: naive CXCR3+ CD8+ T cells from blood. Subset in this sample: CD45RO-CCR7+CD27+CD95- naive CD8+ T cells expressing CXCR3 (TNR3+). This chain uses TRBV27 with TRBJ2-6. The TCR was taken from a human donor in good health. Some clones in this sample may be carry-over from other donors' samples. The CDR3 sequence: CASSPSGANVLTF.